This TCR beta chain originates from a study of cytomegalovirus exposure and HLA in healthy donors. Sequencing used immunoSEQ multiplex PCR; TCRdb keeps in-frame clones, though not all of them. The table has about 58,000 clones, roughly 90% seen once. V shed 6 bases and J shed 1 base, with 10 bases lying between them. This CDR3 is built from 14 residues. Per the germline V gene, CDR1 is SNHLY and CDR2 is FYNNEI. Sequencing was performed on PBMCs. This receptor was obtained from a man between 18 and 35 years old in good health and CMV-seronegative. The rearrangement joins TRBV2 to TRBJ1-5; maybe TRBD1 (6 bases). The CDR3 loop is CASSSGQSNQPQHF. The CDR3 DNA is TGTGCCAGCAGCTCGGGACAAAGCAATCAGCCCCAGCATTTT.